This is a list of T cell receptor beta chains from one sample in a study of cytomegalovirus exposure and HLA in healthy donors. Profiled with immunoSEQ multiplex PCR; TCRdb holds only in-frame clones, not every one. The profile shows about 130,000 clones, around 79% of them singletons. The sample comprised PBMCs. Every receptor here comes from a woman in her 40s in good health and CMV-seropositive. Both conserved end residues are part of each CDR3. D genes are given only for firm matches. The size entry is marked missing in some rows and otherwise reads once, few, many or a size class.

len	d_gene	abundance	v_gene	j_gene	CDR3nt	CDR3aa
12	-	few	TRBV12-5	TRBJ2-1	TGTGCTAGTGGTTTGGGGAGGGGAGAGCAGTTCTTC	CASGLGRGEQFF
14	TRBD2	-	TRBV5-1	TRBJ2-3	TGCGCCAGCAGCGGGTCTAGCGGGACTGATACGCAGTATTTT	CASSGSSGTDTQYF
16	TRBD1	few	TRBV18	TRBJ1-2	TGTGCCAGCTCACCCACCCCGGAGGGGGCCTTCTATGGCTACACCTTC	CASSPTPEGAFYGYTF
17	-	-	TRBV11-2	TRBJ1-2	TGTGCCAGCAGCCCTACGGAGGTTGGAGGGAGTGGCTATGGCTACACCTTC	CASSPTEVGGSGYGYTF
15	TRBD1	-	TRBV6-1	TRBJ1-5	TGTGCCAGCATATCGACAGGGTCGGGCAATCAGCCCCAGCATTTT	CASISTGSGNQPQHF
16	-	-	TRBV5-4	TRBJ2-4	TGTGCCAGCAGCTCACCCGCTGGGGGGGCGACGGACATTCAGTACTTC	CASSSPAGGATDIQYF
15	-	-	TRBV19	TRBJ1-1	TGTGCCAGTAGTACTGCGAACCGGGGAAACACTGAAGCTTTCTTT	CASSTANRGNTEAFF
17	TRBD1	once	TRBV28	TRBJ1-4	TGTGCCATACTCCTCCGGGACAGAGGGGCAACTAATGAAAAACTGTTTTTT	CAILLRDRGATNEKLFF
19	-	once	TRBV5-1	TRBJ2-2	TGCGCCAGCAGCTTGGCCGTGTCGGGGGGCCGAAGAAGCACCGGGGAGCTGTTTTTT	CASSLAVSGGRRSTGELFF
15	-	-	TRBV5-4	TRBJ1-2	TGTGCCAGCAGCTTGCTAGGCAGCTCGCTCTATGGCTACACCTTC	CASSLLGSSLYGYTF
14	-	-	TRBV29-1	TRBJ1-2	TGCAGCGTGGGGACATCTGAGGGGAACTATGGCTACACCTTC	CSVGTSEGNYGYTF
16	TRBD1	few	TRBV2	TRBJ2-2	TGTGCCAGCAGCACAGGGGGATCACTTAACACCGGGGAGCTGTTTTTT	CASSTGGSLNTGELFF
13	-	-	TRBV30	TRBJ2-7	TGTGCCTGGAGTATCCAGGGGTTATACGAGCAGTACTTC	CAWSIQGLYEQYF
17	TRBD1	-	TRBV6-1	TRBJ1-3	TGTGCCAGCAGTGAACTCATAGGGACAGCCTCTGGAAACACCATATATTTT	CASSELIGTASGNTIYF
14	TRBD1	-	TRBV28	TRBJ2-7	TGTGCCAGCAGTACGGGGACAGGGGTGAGGGAGCAGTACTTC	CASSTGTGVREQYF
16	-	few	TRBV7-9	TRBJ2-1	TGTGCCAGCAGCTTACTACCGGGGGTTAAGAACAATGAGCAGTTCTTC	CASSLLPGVKNNEQFF
15	TRBD2	-	TRBV18	TRBJ2-5	TGTGCCAGCTCACGGGCTAGCGGCGATCAAGAGACCCAGTACTTC	CASSRASGDQETQYF
14	TRBD2	-	TRBV29-1	TRBJ2-1	TGCAGCGTTGTACTAGCGGGAGAAGTTCGTGAGCAGTTCTTC	CSVVLAGEVREQFF
14	-	-	TRBV7-2	TRBJ1-2	TGTGCCAGCAGCTGGGACTTAGACTACTATGGCTACACCTTC	CASSWDLDYYGYTF
12	-	once	TRBV7-2	TRBJ2-5	TGTGCCAGCAGTCATGCCAGGGAGACCCAGTACTTC	CASSHARETQYF
16	-	-	TRBV7-8	TRBJ2-2	TGTGCCAGCAGCTTAGGACAGGCCCGGATCACCGGGGAGCTGTTTTTT	CASSLGQARITGELFF
18	-	-	TRBV5-6	TRBJ1-2	TGTGCCAGCAGCAGCTCGGAACAGCTACTCACAAACCCCTATGGCTACACCTTC	CASSSSEQLLTNPYGYTF
16	TRBD2	-	TRBV6-6	TRBJ2-1	TGTGCCAGCAGTTGGGGACTAGCGGGGGCTTTCAATGAGCAGTTCTTC	CASSWGLAGAFNEQFF
16	-	-	TRBV6-5	TRBJ1-2	TGTGCCAGCAGTTACTCGCGTCAAACTTCTAACTATGGCTACACCTTC	CASSYSRQTSNYGYTF
14	-	-	TRBV27	TRBJ2-7	TGTGCCAGCAGTTTAAACAGGCCCACGGGTGAGCAGTACTTC	CASSLNRPTGEQYF
13	-	-	TRBV19	TRBJ1-1	TGTGCCAGTACGAGGGAGTTGGGCACTGAAGCTTTCTTT	CASTRELGTEAFF
16	TRBD1	-	TRBV10-3	TRBJ2-7	TGTGCCATCAGTGAGCCCGGACAGGGAGTTGCCTACGAGCAGTACTTC	CAISEPGQGVAYEQYF
15	-	few	TRBV5-6	TRBJ1-6	TGTGCCAGCAGCTTGGTTGGACAGAAAAATTCACCCCTCCACTTT	CASSLVGQKNSPLHF
16	TRBD1	-	TRBV5-1	TRBJ2-3	TGCGCCAGCAGCTTGGGTGACAGGGGGACGACAGATACGCAGTATTTT	CASSLGDRGTTDTQYF
15	TRBD1	-	TRBV19	TRBJ1-1	TGTGCCAGTATCGCTAAGAGACAGGGGAAGACTGAAGCTTTCTTT	CASIAKRQGKTEAFF
14	-	-	TRBV7-3	TRBJ1-6	TGTGCCAGCAGCGTCGGCGGGATGGAGTCACCCCTCCACTTT	CASSVGGMESPLHF
15	TRBD1	-	TRBV5-1	TRBJ1-1	TGCGCCAGCAGCTTGGAGGGGGCGTTCATCTCTGAAGCTTTCTTT	CASSLEGAFISEAFF
16	TRBD1	-	TRBV7-3	TRBJ2-1	TGTGCCAGCAGCTCTGCCGGGACAGGGTCCCGAGGTGAGCAGTTCTTC	CASSSAGTGSRGEQFF
16	TRBD1	-	TRBV5-1	TRBJ2-7	TGCGCCAGCAGCCCCCTAACCGGGACAGGGTCCTACGAGCAGTACTTC	CASSPLTGTGSYEQYF
15	TRBD2	-	TRBV11-3	TRBJ2-2	TGTGCCAGCAGCTTGCGGGGGACGAACACCGGGGAGCTGTTTTTT	CASSLRGTNTGELFF
15	TRBD1	few	TRBV9	TRBJ1-4	TGTGCCAGCAGCCCGGGGACAGTTAATAATGAAAAACTGTTTTTT	CASSPGTVNNEKLFF
12	-	-	TRBV28	TRBJ2-3	TGTGCCAGCAGGGCCGACACAGATACGCAGTATTTT	CASRADTDTQYF
15	TRBD1	-	TRBV28	TRBJ2-6	TGTGCCAGCAGTGGACAGGGCACAGGGGCCAACGTCCTGACTTTC	CASSGQGTGANVLTF
17	-	-	TRBV6-1	TRBJ2-5	TGTGCCAGCAGTGAAGGGGGGCTGGGGGGAGGGAGAAAGACCCAGTACTTC	CASSEGGLGGGRKTQYF
17	-	few	TRBV5-6	TRBJ2-7	TGTGCCAGCAGCAGAAAAGAGCGGAGTTGGAAGCCCTACGAGCAGTACTTC	CASSRKERSWKPYEQYF
16	-	-	TRBV18	TRBJ2-2	TGTGCCAGCTCACCACCGTCGGGAGTCAACACCGGGGAGCTGTTTTTT	CASSPPSGVNTGELFF
15	-	-	TRBV5-1	TRBJ2-1	TGCGCCAGCAGCTTAACCCCTCTTATCGGCAATGAGCAGTTCTTC	CASSLTPLIGNEQFF
15	TRBD2	few	TRBV7-3	TRBJ2-1	TGTGCCAGCAGCCACGGGGCTAGCGGGAGAGGAGAGCAGTTCTTC	CASSHGASGRGEQFF
17	TRBD1	-	TRBV6-1	TRBJ2-6	TGTGCCAGCAGTGCCCGGGACAGCTTCTCTGGGGCCAACGTCCTGACTTTC	CASSARDSFSGANVLTF
21	TRBD1	-	TRBV4-3	TRBJ2-2	TGCGCCAGCAGCCAACTCCACTCGGAAGGGGGCGCAGAAAGAAGGACCGGGGAGCTGTTTTTT	CASSQLHSEGGAERRTGELFF
16	TRBD1	-	TRBV7-2	TRBJ1-1	TGTGCCAGCAGCCCGCGGGGGGACAGGGCGAACACTGAAGCTTTCTTT	CASSPRGDRANTEAFF
13	TRBD1	-	TRBV7-8	TRBJ1-2	TGTGCCAGCAGCCTTGGGACAGAAGATGGCTACACCTTC	CASSLGTEDGYTF
14	-	few	TRBV7-6	TRBJ1-1	TGTGCCAGCAGCTTAATGGAGCGGAACACTGAAGCTTTCTTT	CASSLMERNTEAFF
14	-	-	TRBV2	TRBJ1-5	TGTGCCAGCAAGGCCAGGGAGGGTAATCAGCCCCAGCATTTT	CASKAREGNQPQHF
13	-	-	TRBV6-5	TRBJ2-7	TGTGCCAGCAGTTACTTGAGCTCCTACGAGCAGTACTTC	CASSYLSSYEQYF
15	-	-	TRBV28	TRBJ1-4	TGTGCCAGCAGTTTATCGTCAGGGTCGGGTGAAAAACTGTTTTTT	CASSLSSGSGEKLFF
15	-	-	TRBV7-3	TRBJ2-7	TGTGCCAGCAGCTTAGGGCAGGGGTTTGCCTACGAGCAGTACTTC	CASSLGQGFAYEQYF
15	-	few	TRBV5-1	TRBJ1-2	TGCGCCAGCAGCCCACAAGTGAACAGGGCCGATGGCTACACCTTC	CASSPQVNRADGYTF